This TCR beta chain was captured in a study of T cell repertoires in cytomegalovirus infection (dated by TCRdb to between 2017 and 2020). Describing the broader study: Alongside well-studied HLA-B-restricted epitopes, the peptide stimulations were aimed at recently identified HLA-C-restricted CMV epitopes, whose presentation resists viral immunomodulation. The HLA type of each donor mattered for the analysis, because public TCR beta signatures pointed to carriage of CMV infection along with the matching HLA type.

The investigation overall reported the following: Cumulative frequency of public TCR beta family members discriminated carriers of CMV infection plus the relevant HLA type in this cohort and an independent 352-donor cohort. The ex vivo response was dominated by HLA-C-restricted CMV-specific TCR beta clonotypes, which also provided the single most frequent clonotype in two of eight donors.

The instrument was an Illumina HiSeq 1500. TCRdb trimmed public reads at Q25 via fastp, called clones via MiXCR and kept in-frame beta chains. Each entry merges the rows of one CDR3 protein and shows their most common DNA and genes. Within this sample are about half a million distinct CDR3 sequences, with about 33% of them counted one time only. In total, the top ten clones hold 17% of the sample. This clonotype has only a few counts. Its binding antigen is unknown. No much larger clone is present one base from it, and per-base qualities are unavailable. The CDR3 measures 13 amino acids from cysteine to valine. Of all the DNA, just the CDR3 is kept, 39 bases in frame from base 1. From the germline V gene, CDR1 is SGHAT and CDR2 is FQNNGV. For this chain, trimming is 4 bases at the V end and 6 bases at the J end, and the number of junction bases without a gene match is 3. The treatment or condition label, read with the paper, signifies: in vitro stimulation with specific CMV peptide epitopes to enrich CMV-specific T cells.

This specimen consisted of cultured PBMCs, obtained from culture after CMV antigen stimulation. The sequence is built from TRBV11-2 and TRBJ2-7; TRBD1 aligns with 10 central bases. This receptor was identified in a human donor in good health (CMV status not recorded). Some clones in this sample may be carry-over from other donors' samples. The CDR3 reads CASSWDRGGEQYV. The DNA is as follows: TGTGCCAGCAGCTGGGACAGGGGAGGCGAGCAGTACGTC.